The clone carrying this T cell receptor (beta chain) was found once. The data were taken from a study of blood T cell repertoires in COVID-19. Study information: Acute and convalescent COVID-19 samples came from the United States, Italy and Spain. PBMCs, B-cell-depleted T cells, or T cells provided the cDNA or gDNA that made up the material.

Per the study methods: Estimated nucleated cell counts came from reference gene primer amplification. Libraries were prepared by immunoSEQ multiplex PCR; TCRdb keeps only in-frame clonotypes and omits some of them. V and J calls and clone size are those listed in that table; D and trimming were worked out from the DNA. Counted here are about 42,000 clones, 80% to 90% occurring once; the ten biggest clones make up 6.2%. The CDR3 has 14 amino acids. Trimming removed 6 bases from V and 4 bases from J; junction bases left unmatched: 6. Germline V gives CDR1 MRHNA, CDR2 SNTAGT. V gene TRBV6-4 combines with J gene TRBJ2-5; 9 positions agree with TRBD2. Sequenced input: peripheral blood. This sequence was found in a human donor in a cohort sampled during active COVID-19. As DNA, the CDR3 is TGTGCCAGCAGGAATAGCGGGAGAGTAGAGACCCAGTACTTC. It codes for CASRNSGRVETQYF.